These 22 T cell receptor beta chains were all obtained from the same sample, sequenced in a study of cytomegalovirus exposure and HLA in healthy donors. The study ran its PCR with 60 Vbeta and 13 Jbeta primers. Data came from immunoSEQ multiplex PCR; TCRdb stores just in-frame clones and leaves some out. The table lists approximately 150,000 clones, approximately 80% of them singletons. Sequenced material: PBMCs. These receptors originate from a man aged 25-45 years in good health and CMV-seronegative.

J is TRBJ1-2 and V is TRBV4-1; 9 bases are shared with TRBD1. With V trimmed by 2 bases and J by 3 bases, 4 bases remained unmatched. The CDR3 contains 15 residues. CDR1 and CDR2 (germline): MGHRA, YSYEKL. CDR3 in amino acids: CASSQTWDRDYGYTF. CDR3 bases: TGCGCCAGCAGCCAAACGTGGGACAGGGACTATGGCTACACCTTC.

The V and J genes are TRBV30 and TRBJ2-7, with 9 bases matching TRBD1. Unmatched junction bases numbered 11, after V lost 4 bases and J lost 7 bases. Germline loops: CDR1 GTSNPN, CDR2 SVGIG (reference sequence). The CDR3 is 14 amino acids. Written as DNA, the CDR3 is TGTGCCTGGAATCACAGGGGGCTTACGTGGGAGCAGTACTTC. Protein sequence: CAWNHRGLTWEQYF.

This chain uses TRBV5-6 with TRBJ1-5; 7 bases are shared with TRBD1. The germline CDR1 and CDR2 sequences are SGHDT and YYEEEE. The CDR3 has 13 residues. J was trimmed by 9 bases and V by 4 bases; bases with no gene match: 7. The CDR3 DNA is TGTGCCAGCAGCCCCTGGACAGGCGGGCCCCAGCATTTT. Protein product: CASSPWTGGPQHF.

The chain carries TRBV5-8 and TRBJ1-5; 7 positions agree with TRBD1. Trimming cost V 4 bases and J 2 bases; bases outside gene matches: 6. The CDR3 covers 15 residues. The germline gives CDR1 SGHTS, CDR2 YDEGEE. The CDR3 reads CASSTYDRGNQPQHF. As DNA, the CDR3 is TGTGCCAGCAGCACCTATGACAGGGGCAATCAGCCCCAGCATTTT.

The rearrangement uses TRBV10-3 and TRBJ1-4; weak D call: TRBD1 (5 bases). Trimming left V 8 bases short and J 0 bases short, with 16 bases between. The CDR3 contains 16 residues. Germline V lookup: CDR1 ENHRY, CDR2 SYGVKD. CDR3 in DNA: TGTGCCATCTCGAGACAGCCGTCTGCAACTAATGAAAAACTGTTTTTT. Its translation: CAISRQPSATNEKLFF.

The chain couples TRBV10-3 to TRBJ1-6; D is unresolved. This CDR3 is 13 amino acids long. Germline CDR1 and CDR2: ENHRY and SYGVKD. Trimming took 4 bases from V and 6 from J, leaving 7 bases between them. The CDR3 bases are TGTGCCATCAGTGGCCAGTCTAATTCACCCCTCCACTTT. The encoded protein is CAISGQSNSPLHF.

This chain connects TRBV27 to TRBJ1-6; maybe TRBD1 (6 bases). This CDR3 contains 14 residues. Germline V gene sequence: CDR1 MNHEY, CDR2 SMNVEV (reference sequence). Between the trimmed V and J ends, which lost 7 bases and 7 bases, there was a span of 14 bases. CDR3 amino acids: CASMVGQINSPLHF. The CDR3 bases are TGTGCCAGCATGGTCGGACAGATAAATTCACCCCTCCACTTT.

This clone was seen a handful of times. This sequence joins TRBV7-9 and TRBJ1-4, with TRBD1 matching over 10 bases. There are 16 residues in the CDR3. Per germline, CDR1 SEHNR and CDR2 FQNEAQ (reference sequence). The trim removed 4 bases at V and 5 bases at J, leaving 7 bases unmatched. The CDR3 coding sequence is TGTGCCAGCAGCTCCATCCTGACAGGGGGCAATGAAAAACTGTTTTTT. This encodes CASSSILTGGNEKLFF.

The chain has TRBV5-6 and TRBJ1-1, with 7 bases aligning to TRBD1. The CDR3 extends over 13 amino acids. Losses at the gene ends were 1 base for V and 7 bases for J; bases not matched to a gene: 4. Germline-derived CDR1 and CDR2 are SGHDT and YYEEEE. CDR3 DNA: TGTGCCAGCAGCTTGACAGGGGCGGTTGAAGCTTTCTTT. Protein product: CASSLTGAVEAFF.

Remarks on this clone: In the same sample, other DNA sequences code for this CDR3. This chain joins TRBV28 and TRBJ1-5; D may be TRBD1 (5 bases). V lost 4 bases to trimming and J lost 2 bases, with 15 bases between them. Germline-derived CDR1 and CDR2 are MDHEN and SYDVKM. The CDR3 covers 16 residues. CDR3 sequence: CASSWPSPGGNQPQHF. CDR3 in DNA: TGTGCCAGCAGTTGGCCCTCCCCGGGGGGCAATCAGCCCCAGCATTTT.

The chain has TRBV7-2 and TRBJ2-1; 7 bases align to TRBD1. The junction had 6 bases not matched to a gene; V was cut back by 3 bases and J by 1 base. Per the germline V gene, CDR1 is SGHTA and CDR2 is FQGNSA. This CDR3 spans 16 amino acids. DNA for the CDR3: TGTGCCAGCAGCTTGACATCAGGGGGATCCTACAATGAGCAGTTCTTC. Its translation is CASSLTSGGSYNEQFF.

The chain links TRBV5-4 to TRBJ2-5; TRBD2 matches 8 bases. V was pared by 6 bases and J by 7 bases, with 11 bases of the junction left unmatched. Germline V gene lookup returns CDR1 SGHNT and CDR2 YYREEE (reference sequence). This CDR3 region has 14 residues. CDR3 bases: TGTGCCAGCACCCCCCGGGAGGGCAGGGGGACCCAGTACTTC. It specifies CASTPREGRGTQYF.

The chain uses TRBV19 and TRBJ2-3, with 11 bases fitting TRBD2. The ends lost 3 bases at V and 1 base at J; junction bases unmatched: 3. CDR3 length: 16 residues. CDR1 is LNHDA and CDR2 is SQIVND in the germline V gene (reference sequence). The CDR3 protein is CASSMTSGAGTDTQYF. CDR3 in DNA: TGTGCCAGTAGTATGACTAGCGGGGCGGGCACAGATACGCAGTATTTT. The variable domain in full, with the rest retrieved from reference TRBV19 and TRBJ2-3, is DGGITQSPKYLFRKEGQNVTLSCEQNLNHDAMYWYRQDPGQGLRLIYYSQIVNDFQKGDIAEGYSVSREKKESFPLTVTSAQKNPTAFYLCASSMTSGAGTDTQYFGPGTRLTVL.

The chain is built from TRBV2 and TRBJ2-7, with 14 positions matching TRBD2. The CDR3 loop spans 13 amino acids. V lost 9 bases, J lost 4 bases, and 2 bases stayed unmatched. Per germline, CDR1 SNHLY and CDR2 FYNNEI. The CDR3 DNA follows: TGTGCCAGACGGACTAGCGGGAGGTACGAGCAGTACTTC. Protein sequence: CARRTSGRYEQYF.

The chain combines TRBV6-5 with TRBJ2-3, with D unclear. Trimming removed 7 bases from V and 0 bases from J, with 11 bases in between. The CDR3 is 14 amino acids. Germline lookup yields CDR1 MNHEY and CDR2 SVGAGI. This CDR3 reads CASNEVGSTDTQYF. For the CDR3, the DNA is TGTGCCAGCAATGAGGTTGGGAGCACAGATACGCAGTATTTT.

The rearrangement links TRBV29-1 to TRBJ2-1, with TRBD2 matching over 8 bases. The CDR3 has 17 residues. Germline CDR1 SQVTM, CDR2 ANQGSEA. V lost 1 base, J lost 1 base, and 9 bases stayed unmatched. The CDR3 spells CSVEGTSRSISYNEQFF. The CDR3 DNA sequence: TGCAGCGTTGAAGGGACTAGCCGGTCTATTTCCTACAATGAGCAGTTCTTC.

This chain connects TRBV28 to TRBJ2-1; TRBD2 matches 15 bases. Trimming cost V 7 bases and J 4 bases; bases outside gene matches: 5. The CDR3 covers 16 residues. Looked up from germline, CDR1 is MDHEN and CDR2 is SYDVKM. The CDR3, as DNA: TGTGCCAGCACCTCCGGACTAGCGGGAGGGTACAATGAGCAGTTCTTC. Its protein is CASTSGLAGGYNEQFF.

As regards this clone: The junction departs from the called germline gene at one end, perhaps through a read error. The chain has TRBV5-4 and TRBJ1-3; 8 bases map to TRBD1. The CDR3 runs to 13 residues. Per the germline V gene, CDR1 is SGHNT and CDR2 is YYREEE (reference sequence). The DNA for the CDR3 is TGTGCCAGCAGTTCCGGGACAGGAGATACAGGAGATTTT. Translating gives CASSSGTGDTGDF.

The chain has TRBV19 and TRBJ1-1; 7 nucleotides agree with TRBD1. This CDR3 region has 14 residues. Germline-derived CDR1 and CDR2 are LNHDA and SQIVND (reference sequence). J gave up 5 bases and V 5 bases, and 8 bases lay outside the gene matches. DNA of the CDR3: TGTGCCAGTAGTCTCGGGACAGAGGGAACTGAAGCTTTCTTT. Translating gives CASSLGTEGTEAFF.

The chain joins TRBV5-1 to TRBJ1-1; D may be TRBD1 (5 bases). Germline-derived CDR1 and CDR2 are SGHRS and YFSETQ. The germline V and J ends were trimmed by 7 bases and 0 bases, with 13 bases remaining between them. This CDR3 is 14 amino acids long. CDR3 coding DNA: TGCGCCAGCGGGGCAGCTATTATGAACACTGAAGCTTTCTTT. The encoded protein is CASGAAIMNTEAFF.

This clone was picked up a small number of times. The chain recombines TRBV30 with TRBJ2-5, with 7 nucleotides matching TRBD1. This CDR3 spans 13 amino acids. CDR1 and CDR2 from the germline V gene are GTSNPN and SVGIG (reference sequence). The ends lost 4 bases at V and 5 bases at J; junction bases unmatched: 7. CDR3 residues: CAWNRQGQETQYF. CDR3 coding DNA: TGTGCCTGGAACAGACAGGGCCAGGAGACCCAGTACTTC.

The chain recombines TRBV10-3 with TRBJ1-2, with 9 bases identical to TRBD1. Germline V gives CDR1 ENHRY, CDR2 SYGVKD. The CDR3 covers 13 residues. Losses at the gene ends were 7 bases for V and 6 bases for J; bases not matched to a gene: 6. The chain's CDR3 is CAITQTGGNGYTF. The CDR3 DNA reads TGTGCCATCACCCAAACAGGGGGCAATGGCTACACCTTC.